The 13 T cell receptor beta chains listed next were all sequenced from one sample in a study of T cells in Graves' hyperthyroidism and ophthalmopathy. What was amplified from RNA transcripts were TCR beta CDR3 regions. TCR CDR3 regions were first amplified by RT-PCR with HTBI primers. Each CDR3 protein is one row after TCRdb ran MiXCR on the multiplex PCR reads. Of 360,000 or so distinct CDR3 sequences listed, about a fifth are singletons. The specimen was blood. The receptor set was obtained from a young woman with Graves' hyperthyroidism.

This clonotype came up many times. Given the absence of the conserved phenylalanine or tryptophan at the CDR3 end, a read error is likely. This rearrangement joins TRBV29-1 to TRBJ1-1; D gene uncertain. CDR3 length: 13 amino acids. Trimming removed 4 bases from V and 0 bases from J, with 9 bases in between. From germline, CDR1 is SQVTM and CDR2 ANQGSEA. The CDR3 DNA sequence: TGCAGCGTTGTTCACAGCCTGAACACTGAAGCTTTCCTT. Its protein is CSVVHSLNTEAFL.

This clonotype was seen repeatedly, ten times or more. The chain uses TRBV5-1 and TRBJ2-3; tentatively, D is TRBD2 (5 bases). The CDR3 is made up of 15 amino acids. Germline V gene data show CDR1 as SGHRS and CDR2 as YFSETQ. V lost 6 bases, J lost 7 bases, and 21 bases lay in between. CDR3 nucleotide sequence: TGCGCCAGCACCCGGGCCCTAGCCCCCCCCAATACGCAGTATTTT. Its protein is CASTRALAPPNTQYF.

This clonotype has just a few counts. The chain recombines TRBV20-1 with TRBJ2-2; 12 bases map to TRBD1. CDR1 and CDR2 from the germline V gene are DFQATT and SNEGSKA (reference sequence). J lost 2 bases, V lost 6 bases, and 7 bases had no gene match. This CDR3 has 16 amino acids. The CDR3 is CSAPGQGAYNTGELFF. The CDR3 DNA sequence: TGCAGTGCACCGGGACAGGGGGCGTATAACACCGGGGAGCTGTTTTTT.

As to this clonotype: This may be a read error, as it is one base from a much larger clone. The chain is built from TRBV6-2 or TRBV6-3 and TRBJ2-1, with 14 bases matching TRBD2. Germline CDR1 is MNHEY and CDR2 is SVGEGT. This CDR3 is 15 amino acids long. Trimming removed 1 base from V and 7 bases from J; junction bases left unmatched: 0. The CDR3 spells CASSYWTSGGNEQFF. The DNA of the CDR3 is TGTGCCAGCAGTTACTGGACTAGCGGGGGGAATGAGCAGTTCTTC.

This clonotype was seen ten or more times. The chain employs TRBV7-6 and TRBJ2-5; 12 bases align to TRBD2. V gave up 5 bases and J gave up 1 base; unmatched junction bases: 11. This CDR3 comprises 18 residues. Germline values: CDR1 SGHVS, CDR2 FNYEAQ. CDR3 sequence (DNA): TGTGCCAGCAGCCCTCGACTAGCGGGGGCCTCTAGCCAAGAGACCCAGTACTTC. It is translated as CASSPRLAGASSQETQYF. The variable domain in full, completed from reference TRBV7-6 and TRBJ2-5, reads GAGVSQSPRYKVTKRGQDVALRCDPISGHVSLYWYRQALGQGPEFLTYFNYEAQQDKSGLPNDRFSAERPEGSISTLTIQRTEQRDSAMYRCASSPRLAGASSQETQYFGPGTRLLVL.

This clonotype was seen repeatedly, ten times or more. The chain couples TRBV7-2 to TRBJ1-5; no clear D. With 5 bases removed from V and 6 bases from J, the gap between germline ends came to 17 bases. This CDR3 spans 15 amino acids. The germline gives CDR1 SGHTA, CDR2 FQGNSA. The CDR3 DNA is TGTGCCAGCAGCGCCGACGGGCAGGTTAGTCAGCCCCAGCATTTT. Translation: CASSADGQVSQPQHF. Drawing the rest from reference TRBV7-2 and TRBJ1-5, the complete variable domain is GAGVSQSPSNKVTEKGKDVELRCDPISGHTALYWYRQSLGQGLEFLIYFQGNSAPDKSGLPSDRFSAERTGGSVSTLTIQRTQQEDSAVYLCASSADGQVSQPQHFGDGTRLSIL.

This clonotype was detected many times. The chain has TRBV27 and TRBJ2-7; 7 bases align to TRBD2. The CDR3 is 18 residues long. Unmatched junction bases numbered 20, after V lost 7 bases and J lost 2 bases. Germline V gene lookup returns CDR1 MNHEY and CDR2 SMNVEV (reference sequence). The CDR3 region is CASIPRVSGTPHPYEQYF. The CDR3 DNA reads TGTGCCAGCATCCCCCGGGTGAGCGGGACCCCTCATCCCTACGAGCAGTACTTC.

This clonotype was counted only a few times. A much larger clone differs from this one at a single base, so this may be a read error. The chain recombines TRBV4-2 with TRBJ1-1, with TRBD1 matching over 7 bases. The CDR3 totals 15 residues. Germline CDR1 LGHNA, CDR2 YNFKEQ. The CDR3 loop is CASSLSPGQNTEACF. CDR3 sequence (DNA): TGTGCCAGCAGCCTCTCCCCGGGACAGAACACTGAAGCTTGCTTT.

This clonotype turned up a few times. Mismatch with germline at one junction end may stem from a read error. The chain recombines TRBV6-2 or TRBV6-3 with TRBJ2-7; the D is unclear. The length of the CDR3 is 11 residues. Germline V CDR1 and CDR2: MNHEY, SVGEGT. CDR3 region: CANSERYEQYF. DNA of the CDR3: TGTGCCAACAGTGAGAGATACGAGCAGTACTTC.

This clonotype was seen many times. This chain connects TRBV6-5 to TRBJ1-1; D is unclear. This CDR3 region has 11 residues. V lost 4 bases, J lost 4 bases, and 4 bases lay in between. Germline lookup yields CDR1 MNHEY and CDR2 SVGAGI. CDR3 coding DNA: TGTGCCAGCAGTTCCCTCACTGAAGCTTTCTTT. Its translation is CASSSLTEAFF.

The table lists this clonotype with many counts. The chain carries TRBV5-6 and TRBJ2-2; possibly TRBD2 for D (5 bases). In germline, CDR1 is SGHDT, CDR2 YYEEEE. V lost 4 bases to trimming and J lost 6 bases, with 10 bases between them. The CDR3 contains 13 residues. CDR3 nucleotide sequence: TGTGCCAGCAGCGCGGAGGTGGCCGGGGAGCTGTTTTTT. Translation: CASSAEVAGELFF. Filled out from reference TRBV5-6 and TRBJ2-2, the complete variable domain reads DAGVTQSPTHLIKTRGQQVTLRCSPKSGHDTVSWYQQALGQGPQFIFQYYEEEERQRGNFPDRFSGHQFPNYSSELNVNALLLGDSALYLCASSAEVAGELFFGEGSRLTVL.

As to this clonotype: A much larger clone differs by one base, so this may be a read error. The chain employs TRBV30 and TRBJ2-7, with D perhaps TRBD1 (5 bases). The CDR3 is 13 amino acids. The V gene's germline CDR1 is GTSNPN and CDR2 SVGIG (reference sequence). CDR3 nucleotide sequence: TGTGTCTACCTACCTCCAGGGACCTACGAGCAGTACTTC. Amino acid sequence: CVYLPPGTYEQYF.

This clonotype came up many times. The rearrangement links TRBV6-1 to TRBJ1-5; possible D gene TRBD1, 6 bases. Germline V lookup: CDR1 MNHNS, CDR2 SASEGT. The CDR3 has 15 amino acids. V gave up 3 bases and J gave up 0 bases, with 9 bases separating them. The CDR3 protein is CASSEGAGSNQPQHF. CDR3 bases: TGTGCCAGCAGTGAGGGGGCAGGTAGCAATCAGCCCCAGCATTTT.